This TCR beta chain was sequenced for a study of T cell repertoires in cytomegalovirus infection. Study-level information: CMV infection plus the matching HLA type was flagged by public TCR beta signatures.

From the reads, TCRdb called clonotypes with MiXCR, one entry per CDR3 protein. Of some 400,000 distinct CDR3 sequences in the sample, over 15% were seen once. Germline CDR1 reads ENHRY; CDR2 reads SYGVKD. The ends were cut back, 4 bases at V and 2 bases at J, with 12 bases in the middle. The CDR3 totals 14 residues. Whole-study findings and limits: HLA-C-restricted TCR beta clonotypes specific for CMV led the ex vivo response.

This clonotype turned up a few times. Its antigen is unidentified. The J gene is TRBJ2-7, the V gene TRBV10-3; no definite D call. Input material: PBMCs. This sequence was found in a human donor in good health (CMV status not recorded). Some clones in this sample may be carry-over from other donors' samples. DNA of the CDR3: TGTGCCATCAGTGGTGTCACCGATGCCTACGAGCAGTACTTC. Translation: CAISGVTDAYEQYF.